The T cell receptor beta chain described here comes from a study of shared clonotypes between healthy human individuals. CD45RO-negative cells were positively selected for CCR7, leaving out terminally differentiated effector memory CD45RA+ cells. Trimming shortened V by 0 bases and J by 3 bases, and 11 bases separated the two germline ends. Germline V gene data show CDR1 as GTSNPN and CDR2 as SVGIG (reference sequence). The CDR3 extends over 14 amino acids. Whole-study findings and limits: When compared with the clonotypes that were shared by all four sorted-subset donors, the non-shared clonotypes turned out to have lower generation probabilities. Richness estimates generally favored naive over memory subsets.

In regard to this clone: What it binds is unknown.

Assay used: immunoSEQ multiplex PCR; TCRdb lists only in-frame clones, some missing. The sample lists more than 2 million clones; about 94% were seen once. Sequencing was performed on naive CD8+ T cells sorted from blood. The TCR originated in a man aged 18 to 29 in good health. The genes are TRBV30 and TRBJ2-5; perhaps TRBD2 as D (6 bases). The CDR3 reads CAWSVAGLEETQYF. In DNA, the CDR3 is TGTGCCTGGAGTGTGGCGGGACTGGAAGAGACCCAGTACTTC.